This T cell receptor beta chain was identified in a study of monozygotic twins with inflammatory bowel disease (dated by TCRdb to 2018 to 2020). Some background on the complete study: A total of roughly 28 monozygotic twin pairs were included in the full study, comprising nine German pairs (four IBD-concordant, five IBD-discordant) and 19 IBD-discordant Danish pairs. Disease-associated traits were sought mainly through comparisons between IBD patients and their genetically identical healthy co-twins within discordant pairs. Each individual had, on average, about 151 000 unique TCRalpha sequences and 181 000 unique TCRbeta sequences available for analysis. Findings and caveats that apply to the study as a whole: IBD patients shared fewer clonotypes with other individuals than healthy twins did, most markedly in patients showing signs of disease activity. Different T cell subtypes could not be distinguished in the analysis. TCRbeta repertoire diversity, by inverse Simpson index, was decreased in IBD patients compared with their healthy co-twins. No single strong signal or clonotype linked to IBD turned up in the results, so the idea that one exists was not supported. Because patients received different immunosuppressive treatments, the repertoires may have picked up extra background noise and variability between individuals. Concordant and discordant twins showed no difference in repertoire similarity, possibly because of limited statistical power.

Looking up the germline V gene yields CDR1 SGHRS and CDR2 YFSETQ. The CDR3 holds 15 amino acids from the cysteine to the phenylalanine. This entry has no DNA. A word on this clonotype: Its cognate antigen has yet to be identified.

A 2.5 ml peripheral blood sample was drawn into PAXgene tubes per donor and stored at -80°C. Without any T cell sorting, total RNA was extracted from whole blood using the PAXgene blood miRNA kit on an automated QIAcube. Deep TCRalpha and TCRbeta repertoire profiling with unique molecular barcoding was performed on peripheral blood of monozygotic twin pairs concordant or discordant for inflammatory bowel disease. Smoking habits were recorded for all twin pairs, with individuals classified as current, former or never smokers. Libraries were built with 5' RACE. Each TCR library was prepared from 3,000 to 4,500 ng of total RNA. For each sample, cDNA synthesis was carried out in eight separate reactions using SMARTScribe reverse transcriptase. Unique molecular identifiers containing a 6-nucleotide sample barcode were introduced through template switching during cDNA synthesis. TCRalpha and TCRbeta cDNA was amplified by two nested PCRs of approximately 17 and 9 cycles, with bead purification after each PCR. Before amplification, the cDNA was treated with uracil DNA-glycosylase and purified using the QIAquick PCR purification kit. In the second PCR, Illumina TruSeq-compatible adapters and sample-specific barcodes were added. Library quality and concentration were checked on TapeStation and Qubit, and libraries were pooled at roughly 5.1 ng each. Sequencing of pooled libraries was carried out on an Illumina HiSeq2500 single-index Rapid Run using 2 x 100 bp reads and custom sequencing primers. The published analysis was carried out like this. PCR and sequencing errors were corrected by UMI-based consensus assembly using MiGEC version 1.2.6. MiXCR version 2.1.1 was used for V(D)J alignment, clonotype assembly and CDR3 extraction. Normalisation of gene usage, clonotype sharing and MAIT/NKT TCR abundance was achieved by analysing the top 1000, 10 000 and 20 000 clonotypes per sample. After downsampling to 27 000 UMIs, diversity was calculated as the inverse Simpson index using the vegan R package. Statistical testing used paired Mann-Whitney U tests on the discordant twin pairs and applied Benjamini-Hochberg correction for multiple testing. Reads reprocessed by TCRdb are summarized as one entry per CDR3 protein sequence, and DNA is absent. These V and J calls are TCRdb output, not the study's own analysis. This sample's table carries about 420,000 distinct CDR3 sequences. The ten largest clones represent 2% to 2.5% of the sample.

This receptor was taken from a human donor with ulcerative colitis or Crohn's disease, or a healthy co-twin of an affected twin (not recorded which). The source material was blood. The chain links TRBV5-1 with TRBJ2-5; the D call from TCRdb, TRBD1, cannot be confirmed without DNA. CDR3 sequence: CASSLGQGIQETQYF. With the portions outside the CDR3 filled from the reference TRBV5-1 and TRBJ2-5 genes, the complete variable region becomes KAGVTQTPRYLIKTRGQQVTLSCSPISGHRSVSWYQQTPGQGLQFLFEYFSETQRNKGNFPGRFSGRQFSNSRSEMNVSTLELGDSALYLCASSLGQGIQETQYFGPGTRLLVL.